Listed below are T cell receptor beta chains from one sample, sequenced in a study of blood T cell repertoires in COVID-19. Libraries were prepared by immunoSEQ multiplex PCR; TCRdb keeps only in-frame clonotypes and omits some of them. The sample comprises roughly 270,000 clones, 70% to 90% of which are singletons, and 4% to 6% rests with the top ten. Sequencing was done on a sample of peripheral blood. These receptors originate from a middle-aged man with active or convalescent COVID-19. Each CDR3 is given with its conserved first and last residue. D genes are given only for firm matches. Some rows mark clone size as missing; the rest say once, few, many or name a class of expanded clone.

j_call d_call v_call clone_size cdr3_nt cdr3_aa
TRBJ1-1 - TRBV20-1 - TGCAGTGCTAGTTCTGACAGTACGAACACTGAAGCTTTCTTT CSASSDSTNTEAFF
TRBJ2-1 TRBD1 TRBV28 - TGTGCCAGCAGCCTTATTCCCGGGACAGGGAACTACAATGAGCAGTTCTTC CASSLIPGTGNYNEQFF
TRBJ1-1 TRBD1 TRBV4-1 - TGCGCCAGCAGCCAAGACCCACAGGGGGCTGAAGCTTTCTTT CASSQDPQGAEAFF
TRBJ1-2 - TRBV7-2 - TGTGCCAGCAGCTTAAACGACTTTCGGAGCTCGATAGCTAACTATGGCTACACCTTC CASSLNDFRSSIANYGYTF
TRBJ1-3 - TRBV7-9 - TGTGCCAGCAGCCCCGGGAGGGACATCTCTGGAAACACCATATATTTT CASSPGRDISGNTIYF
TRBJ2-1 TRBD2 TRBV7-2 - TGTGCCACCGGACTAGCGGGAGCTCACTACAATGAGCAGTTCTTC CATGLAGAHYNEQFF
TRBJ2-7 - TRBV7-2 - TGTGCCAGCAGCTTAGTTGGGGCAGCCTCCTACGAGCAGTACTTC CASSLVGAASYEQYF
TRBJ2-7 TRBD1 TRBV7-8 few TGTGCCAGCAGCTTAAATCGGGGACAGGGTCCGTACTTC CASSLNRGQGPYF
TRBJ2-7 TRBD2 TRBV7-2 once TGTGCCAGCAGCTTAGCGCTCAGCGGGAGTAGCGAGCAGTACTTC CASSLALSGSSEQYF
TRBJ1-1 - TRBV28 few TGTGCCAGCAGTTTAAGAGGGACATGGGGGAACACTGAAGCTTTCTTT CASSLRGTWGNTEAFF
TRBJ2-1 - TRBV5-1 once TGCGCCAGCAGCGAGTTACAGGGTTCGAATGAGCAGTTCTTC CASSELQGSNEQFF
TRBJ1-3 - TRBV29-1 once TGCAGCGTCCTAGGTCACCCCAACTCTGGAAACACCATATATTTT CSVLGHPNSGNTIYF
TRBJ2-7 - TRBV7-3 - TGTGCCAGCAGCTTAACGGGTTGGCTAGCAGGAGACTACGAGCAGTACTTC CASSLTGWLAGDYEQYF